These 19 T cell receptor beta chains came from one sample sequenced in a study of T cell repertoires in cytomegalovirus infection (dated by TCRdb to between 2018 and 2020). TCRdb lists the instrument as Illumina HiSeq 1500. TCRdb handled the public reads itself, with Q25 trimming in fastp and clone calling in MiXCR, and kept productive beta chains. Every entry covers one CDR3 protein and lists the most common genes and DNA from its rows. Within this sample are around 630,000 distinct CDR3 sequences, with less than 25% of them counted one time only. The ten biggest clones cover 7% to 9% of the sample. Sequencing was done on a sample of CD8+ T cells from PBMCs. The receptors shown here come from a human donor in good health (CMV status not recorded). Some clones in this sample may be carry-over from other donors' samples.

This clonotype appeared many times. J is TRBJ2-1 and V is TRBV19; 8 bases fit TRBD1. Per germline, CDR1 LNHDA and CDR2 SQIVND (reference sequence). The J segment lost 7 bases and the V segment lost 5 bases, leaving 7 bases of the junction unmatched. The CDR3 loop spans 14 amino acids. As DNA, the CDR3 is TGTGCCAGTAGTGCCTCAGGGGGCCGGAATGAGCAGTTCTTC. It encodes CASSASGGRNEQFF. The full variable domain, in which reference TRBV19 and TRBJ2-1 provide the parts outside the CDR3, is DGGITQSPKYLFRKEGQNVTLSCEQNLNHDAMYWYRQDPGQGLRLIYYSQIVNDFQKGDIAEGYSVSREKKESFPLTVTSAQKNPTAFYLCASSASGGRNEQFFGPGTRLTVL.

Remarks on this clonotype: A much larger clone differs by one base, so this may be a read error. The rearrangement joins TRBV7-9 to TRBJ2-7, with 9 bases lining up with TRBD2. The CDR3 contains 14 residues. From germline, CDR1 is SEHNR and CDR2 FQNEAQ (reference sequence). As DNA, the CDR3 is TGTGCCGGCAGCTTAGTCGGCGGGGGGGACGAGCAGTACTTC. This gives the protein CAGSLVGGGDEQYF.

This chain links TRBV6-5 with TRBJ1-2, with 11 positions matching TRBD1. The germline gives CDR1 MNHEY, CDR2 SVGAGI. The CDR3 consists of 13 residues. V lost 6 bases and J lost 7; bases outside the gene matches: 4. The CDR3 region is CASRVGQGGGYTF. As DNA, the CDR3 is TGTGCCAGCAGGGTGGGACAGGGGGGTGGCTACACCTTC.

The rearrangement joins TRBV28 to TRBJ2-7, with D tentatively TRBD1 (6 bases). This CDR3 contains 14 residues. Between the trimmed V and J ends, which lost 6 bases and 3 bases, there was a span of 15 bases. Per germline, CDR1 MDHEN and CDR2 SYDVKM. The CDR3 here is CASSSIGTSYEQYV. CDR3 DNA sequence: TGTGCCAGCAGCTCGATCGGGACAAGCTACGAGCAGTACGTC.

There are many counts of this clonotype. This chain joins TRBV29-1 and TRBJ2-5; D is undetermined. V gave up 4 bases and J gave up 5 bases, with 11 bases separating them. CDR3 size: 12 residues. Germline V gene sequence: CDR1 SQVTM, CDR2 ANQGSEA. CDR3 DNA: TGCAGCGTTGTTTTGTCGACGGAGACCCAGTACTTC. Residues: CSVVLSTETQYF.

V usage is TRBV7-6 and J usage is TRBJ2-4, with D possibly matching TRBD1 (6 bases). There are 13 residues in the CDR3. Germline CDR1 is SGHVS and CDR2 is FNYEAQ. Between the trimmed V and J ends, which lost 5 bases and 12 bases, there was a span of 17 bases. The CDR3 here is CASSRIERGNQYF. The CDR3 DNA sequence: TGTGCCAGCAGCCGTATTGAGAGGGGGAATCAGTACTTC.

This clonotype was seen at least ten times. The chain joins TRBV6-2 or TRBV6-3 to TRBJ1-1; D might be TRBD1 (6 bases). Between the trimmed V and J ends, which lost 2 bases and 0 bases, there was a span of 19 bases. Germline CDR1 MNHEY, CDR2 SVGEGT. CDR3 length: 18 residues. The CDR3 sequence is CASSYQIGEGGMNTEAFF. CDR3 coding DNA: TGTGCCAGCAGTTACCAGATCGGGGAAGGGGGGATGAACACTGAAGCTTTCTTT.

The table lists this clonotype with a count of one. The J gene is TRBJ2-1, the V gene TRBV6-4; 8 bases line up with TRBD2. V trimming: 0 bases; J trimming: 3 bases; junction bases outside the gene matches: 7. This CDR3 spans 17 amino acids. The germline CDR1 and CDR2 sequences are MRHNA and SNTAGT. Here the CDR3 reads CASSDSTASGYYNEQFF. CDR3 DNA: TGTGCCAGCAGTGACTCGACGGCTAGCGGGTACTACAATGAGCAGTTCTTC.

The rearrangement uses TRBV6-5 and TRBJ1-5; D is unclear. V gave up 5 bases and J gave up 0 bases, with 26 bases separating them. The germline V gene encodes CDR1 MNHEY and CDR2 SVGAGI. The CDR3 has 20 residues. The CDR3 here is CASSPRELSGALNSNQPQHF. The CDR3 DNA follows: TGTGCCAGCAGTCCCCGGGAATTGTCGGGAGCCCTAAATAGCAATCAGCCCCAGCATTTT.

The rearrangement uses TRBV7-9 and TRBJ2-1; 7 nucleotides agree with TRBD1. V was pared by 5 bases and J by 9 bases, with 16 bases of the junction left unmatched. This CDR3 spans 16 amino acids. The germline V gene encodes CDR1 SEHNR and CDR2 FQNEAQ (reference sequence). The CDR3 loop reads CASSPPTGTVPLEQFF. CDR3 sequence (DNA): TGTGCCAGCAGCCCCCCGACAGGGACGGTGCCCCTTGAGCAGTTCTTC.

The chain has TRBV7-9 and TRBJ1-6, with D tentatively TRBD1 (5 bases). Germline assignment: CDR1 SEHNR and CDR2 FQNEAQ (reference sequence). V lost 7 bases and J lost 5, with 15 bases in between. The CDR3 is made up of 15 amino acids. CDR3 in DNA: TGTGCCAGCAACGGGGCCGCGGGAAATAATTCACCCCTCCACTTT. It specifies CASNGAAGNNSPLHF. Complete variable domain (other parts from reference TRBV7-9 and TRBJ1-6): DTGVSQNPRHKITKRGQNVTFRCDPISEHNRLYWYRQTLGQGPEFLTYFQNEAQLEKSRLLSDRFSAERPKGSFSTLEIQRTEQGDSAMYLCASNGAAGNNSPLHFGNGTRLTVT.

Many counts were recorded for this clonotype. The rearrangement links TRBV11-3 to TRBJ2-1; 13 bases match TRBD2. The CDR3 sequence is 16 residues long. CDR1 and CDR2 from the germline V gene are SGHNT and YENEEA. J was trimmed by 3 bases and V by 4 bases; bases with no gene match: 3. CDR3 sequence: CASSWTSGGLYNEQFF. CDR3 in DNA: TGTGCCAGCAGCTGGACTAGCGGGGGCCTCTACAATGAGCAGTTCTTC.

V is TRBV12-5 and J is TRBJ1-4; possible D gene TRBD1, 6 bases. The CDR3 loop spans 14 amino acids. V lost 8 bases to trimming and J lost 14 bases, with 24 bases between them. Germline assignment: CDR1 LGHNT and CDR2 FRNRAP. The CDR3, as DNA: TGTGCTAGTCGAGGGGACACGGAACGGGGACGGCTGTTTTTT. It yields the protein CASRGDTERGRLFF. Supplemented by reference TRBV12-5 and TRBJ1-4, the full variable domain reads DARVTQTPRHKVTEMGQEVTMRCQPILGHNTVFWYRQTMMQGLELLAYFRNRAPLDDSGMPKDRFSAEMPDATLATLKIQPSEPRDSAVYFCASRGDTERGRLFFGSGTQLSVL.

In DNA, the CDR3 is TGTGCCAGCACGACGGTATATGGCTACACCTTC. Its protein is CASTTVYGYTF. The chain couples TRBV2 to TRBJ1-2; no clear D. In germline, CDR1 is SNHLY, CDR2 FYNNEI. V lost 7 bases and J lost 5, with 8 bases in between. CDR3 size: 11 residues.

The rearrangement joins TRBV12-3 or TRBV12-4 to TRBJ1-1; 8 bases align to TRBD1. With 3 bases clipped from V and 8 bases from J, the junction kept 5 bases outside the gene matches. The CDR3 consists of 13 residues. CDR3 DNA sequence: TGTGCCAGCAGTTTCGGACAGGGCTGGGAAGCTTTCTTT. Translated, it gives CASSFGQGWEAFF.

This clonotype was recorded only once. The chain employs TRBV13 and TRBJ2-7; D is perhaps TRBD2 (5 bases). Germline V gives CDR1 PRHDT, CDR2 FYEKMQ (reference sequence). V shed 3 bases and J shed 6 bases, with 12 bases lying between them. This CDR3 region has 13 residues. CDR3 sequence: CASSFGSAGEQYF. The DNA of the CDR3 is TGTGCCAGCAGCTTCGGGTCGGCGGGCGAGCAGTACTTC.

This clonotype showed up just a few times. V usage is TRBV10-3 and J usage is TRBJ2-1, with D perhaps being TRBD1 or TRBD2 (5 bases each). CDR1 is ENHRY and CDR2 is SYGVKD in the germline V gene. CDR3 size: 18 residues. Trimming took 0 bases from V and 2 from J, leaving 17 bases between them. This chain's CDR3 is CAISESWSVGVAYNEQFF. As DNA, the CDR3 is TGTGCCATCAGTGAGTCGTGGTCGGTGGGGGTTGCCTACAATGAGCAGTTCTTC.

The chain employs TRBV15 and TRBJ2-3; 10 positions match TRBD2. Germline values: CDR1 LNHNV, CDR2 YYDKDF (reference sequence). The length of the CDR3 is 15 residues. V shed 9 bases and J 5 bases; nucleotides not matched to a gene: 11. DNA of the CDR3: TGTGCCACGGGAACCAGCGGGGGGGCCGGAGATACGCAGTATTTT. Amino acids: CATGTSGGAGDTQYF.

V is TRBV20-1 and J is TRBJ1-4, with 7 bases fitting TRBD1. J lost 8 bases, V lost 1 base, and 16 bases had no gene match. This CDR3 contains 17 residues. Germline assignment: CDR1 DFQATT and CDR2 SNEGSKA (reference sequence). CDR3: CSARGSRDRKRYEKLFF. DNA for the CDR3: TGCAGTGCTAGAGGAAGCCGGGACAGAAAACGCTACGAAAAACTGTTTTTT.